This paragraph covers one T cell receptor beta chain sequence. This sample stems from a study of blood T cell repertoires in COVID-19. As for the study in general: PBMCs, B-cell-depleted T cells, or T cells provided the cDNA or gDNA that made up the material.

Authors' analysis steps: Scientists estimated how many nucleated cells there were by amplifying reference gene primers. TCRdb's table, derived via immunoSEQ multiplex PCR, lists solely in-frame clones and lacks some. V, J and clone size reflect that table, while D and trimming were determined from the DNA. The data show 25,000 to 35,000 clones, with around 91% seen just once and roughly 1.4% held by the top ten. The CDR3 contains 16 residues. The J segment lost 8 bases and the V segment lost 5 bases, leaving 17 bases of the junction unmatched. Per the germline V gene, CDR1 is LGHNA and CDR2 is YNFKEQ.

V and J are TRBV4-2 and TRBJ1-1, with 7 bases identical to TRBD1. This TCR derives from a man between 60 and 70 years old with active COVID-19. The sample taken for sequencing was peripheral blood. The CDR3 here is CASSAPKGQTSGEAFF. For the CDR3, the DNA is TGTGCCAGCAGCGCCCCAAAGGGACAGACCTCGGGGGAAGCTTTCTTT.